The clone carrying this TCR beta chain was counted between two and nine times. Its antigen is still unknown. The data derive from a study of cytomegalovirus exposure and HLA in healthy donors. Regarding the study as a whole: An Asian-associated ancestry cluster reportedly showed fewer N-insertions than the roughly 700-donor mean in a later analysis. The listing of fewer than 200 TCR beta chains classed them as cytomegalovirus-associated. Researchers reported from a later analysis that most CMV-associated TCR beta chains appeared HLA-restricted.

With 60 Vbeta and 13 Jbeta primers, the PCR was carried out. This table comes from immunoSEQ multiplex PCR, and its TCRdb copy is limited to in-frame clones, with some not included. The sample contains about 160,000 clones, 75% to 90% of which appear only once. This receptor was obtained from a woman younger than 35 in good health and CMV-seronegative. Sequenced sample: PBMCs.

DNA of the CDR3: TGTGCCAGCAGTCCTAGAATCTCTGGGGCCAACGTCCTGACTTTC. Translation gives CASSPRISGANVLTF. The chain is built from TRBV6-1 and TRBJ2-6, with D unresolved. V was pared by 5 bases and J by 0 bases, with 8 bases between. This CDR3 has 15 amino acids. CDR1 is MNHNS, CDR2 SASEGT, per germline.